The rows below give T cell receptor beta chains drawn from one sample of a study of radiotherapy plus CTLA-4 blockade in lung cancer. Sequencing used immunoSEQ multiplex PCR; TCRdb keeps in-frame clones, though not all of them. The sample contains tens of thousands of clones, approximately 80% of which appear only once. Sequences were derived from peripheral blood, sampled from a patient treated with radiotherapy plus ipilimumab. The receptors here all came from a human donor with non-small cell lung cancer whose response to radiotherapy plus ipilimumab could not be evaluated. The CDR3 runs from the conserved cysteine through the conserved F or W. D genes are given only for firm matches. Clone sizes are given selectively: once, few, many, or a class where the clone is expanded.

V,size,J,D,CDR3,DNA
TRBV9,-,TRBJ1-4,TRBD1,CASSFRQGRDEKLFF,TGTGCCAGCAGCTTTCGACAGGGGAGGGATGAAAAACTGTTTTTT
TRBV7-3,-,TRBJ2-3,TRBD2,CASSESGTSGIKYF,TGTGCCAGCAGCGAATCCGGGACGAGCGGGATCAAGTATTTT
TRBV6-1,few,TRBJ1-3,-,CASSEWRTSSGNTIYF,TGTGCCAGCAGTGAATGGAGGACGAGCTCTGGAAACACCATATATTTT
TRBV27,-,TRBJ2-4,TRBD1,CASSPKTGAANIQYF,TGTGCCAGCAGTCCAAAGACAGGGGCGGCAAACATTCAGTACTTC
TRBV7-8,few,TRBJ1-3,-,CASSLGTYYGNTIYF,TGTGCCAGCAGCTTAGGGACTTACTACGGAAACACCATATATTTT
TRBV5-4,once,TRBJ2-1,-,CASPAGGAAGEQFF,TGTGCCAGTCCAGCTGGGGGGGCGGCAGGTGAGCAGTTCTTC
TRBV7-2,-,TRBJ2-5,TRBD1,CASSKTGTARIETQYF,TGTGCCAGCAGCAAAACCGGGACAGCTAGAATAGAGACCCAGTACTTC
TRBV28,-,TRBJ1-2,-,CASSLREGRSPSANYGYTF,TGTGCCAGCAGTTTACGGGAAGGCAGGAGCCCCTCAGCTAACTATGGCTACACCTTC
TRBV10-2,-,TRBJ2-5,-,CASNRAGYQETQYF,TGCGCCAGCAACCGAGCGGGTTACCAAGAGACCCAGTACTTC
TRBV23-1,medium-sized,TRBJ1-1,-,CASSQSKVAETTNTEAFF,TGCGCCAGCAGTCAATCGAAGGTGGCAGAAACTACGAACACTGAAGCTTTCTTT
TRBV18,-,TRBJ2-1,-,CASSPQTGTRNEQFF,TGTGCCAGCTCACCACAGACAGGGACTCGGAATGAGCAGTTCTTC
TRBV5-1,-,TRBJ2-6,-,CASSLRGIHSGANVLTF,TGCGCCAGCAGCTTGAGGGGGATACACTCTGGGGCCAACGTCCTGACTTTC
TRBV7-2,once,TRBJ2-3,TRBD2,CASSLWLAGDNTDTQYF,TGTGCCAGCAGCTTATGGCTAGCGGGGGACAACACAGATACGCAGTATTTT
TRBV7-2,medium-sized,TRBJ1-1,-,CASSVQGTNTEAFF,TGTGCCAGCAGCGTACAGGGTACGAACACTGAAGCTTTCTTT
TRBV9,-,TRBJ2-7,TRBD2,CASSVGVAGGFDEQYF,TGTGCCAGCAGCGTCGGAGTAGCGGGAGGCTTCGACGAGCAGTACTTC
TRBV4-1,few,TRBJ2-1,TRBD2,CASSPGGREGHDEQFF,TGCGCCAGCAGCCCGGGGGGGCGGGAGGGCCACGATGAGCAGTTCTTC
TRBV6-1,-,TRBJ2-2,-,CAGGLNTGELFF,TGTGCCGGCGGTCTGAACACCGGGGAGCTGTTTTTT
TRBV15,-,TRBJ2-7,-,CATSRQGGYEQYF,TGTGCCACCAGCAGGCAGGGGGGATACGAGCAGTACTTC
TRBV9,-,TRBJ1-5,-,CASSPGQNNQPQHF,TGTGCCAGCAGCCCCGGACAGAACAATCAGCCCCAGCATTTT
TRBV9,few,TRBJ2-1,TRBD1,CASSDDRGYNEQFF,TGTGCCAGCAGCGATGACAGGGGTTACAATGAGCAGTTCTTC
TRBV29-1,-,TRBJ2-5,TRBD2,CSVVGLAGEETQYF,TGCAGCGTTGTCGGACTAGCGGGAGAAGAGACCCAGTACTTC
TRBV10-3,-,TRBJ2-3,-,CAIKWQGNTDTQYF,TGTGCCATCAAGTGGCAGGGAAACACAGATACGCAGTATTTT
TRBV4-1,-,TRBJ2-1,TRBD2,CASSQEPGLADEQFF,TGCGCCAGCAGCCAAGAACCGGGACTAGCTGACGAGCAGTTCTTC
TRBV18,-,TRBJ2-2,TRBD1,CASSHRDRGGLADELFF,TGTGCCAGCTCACACCGGGACAGGGGAGGCCTAGCGGATGAGCTGTTTTTT
TRBV28,-,TRBJ2-1,TRBD1,CASSLSGGSYNEQFF,TGTGCCAGCAGTTTGTCAGGGGGCTCCTACAATGAGCAGTTCTTC
TRBV7-6,-,TRBJ2-7,-,CASSAEQGGHEQYF,TGTGCCAGCAGCGCGGAACAGGGTGGCCACGAGCAGTACTTC
TRBV7-3,-,TRBJ2-3,-,CASSSGGFLYF,TGTGCCAGCAGCTCTGGGGGCTTCTTGTATTTT
TRBV2,few,TRBJ1-1,TRBD1,CASTPGPGQGARDTEAFF,TGTGCCAGCACCCCGGGGCCGGGACAGGGGGCGCGAGATACTGAAGCTTTCTTT
TRBV19,-,TRBJ1-2,-,CASSEGEGYGYTF,TGTGCCAGTAGTGAGGGGGAAGGCTATGGCTACACCTTC
TRBV6-5,-,TRBJ2-4,-,CASSLSPGAKNIQYF,TGTGCCAGCAGTTTGTCTCCGGGGGCCAAAAACATTCAGTACTTC
TRBV5-1,once,TRBJ2-7,TRBD2,CASSSNRGGYEQYF,TGCGCCAGCAGCTCAAACCGCGGGGGTTACGAGCAGTACTTC
TRBV5-6,-,TRBJ2-3,TRBD2,CASSLGLAGRTSTDTQYF,TGTGCCAGCAGCTTAGGCCTAGCGGGACGTACTAGCACAGATACGCAGTATTTT
TRBV5-4,-,TRBJ2-7,-,CASSLLSYEQYF,TGTGCCAGCAGCTTGTTGAGTTACGAGCAGTACTTC
TRBV19,-,TRBJ2-5,-,CASSLGGRRETQYF,TGTGCCAGTAGCCTGGGGGGAAGAAGGGAGACCCAGTACTTC
TRBV4-1,-,TRBJ2-3,-,CASSQDHGLNTDTQYF,TGCGCCAGCAGCCAAGATCACGGGTTAAACACAGATACGCAGTATTTT
TRBV28,-,TRBJ1-2,-,CASNRDPWGYTF,TGTGCCAGCAACAGGGACCCCTGGGGCTACACCTTC
TRBV4-1,once,TRBJ2-3,TRBD2,CASSQRLAGTDTQYF,TGCGCCAGCAGCCAACGACTAGCGGGCACAGATACGCAGTATTTT
TRBV5-1,few,TRBJ2-1,-,CASSLGSASLSNEQFF,TGCGCCAGCAGCTTGGGGTCGGCTAGCCTCTCCAATGAGCAGTTCTTC
TRBV7-9,few,TRBJ1-1,-,CASSTQATDEAFF,TGTGCCAGCAGCACCCAGGCGACGGATGAAGCTTTCTTT
TRBV4-1,-,TRBJ2-5,TRBD2,CASSQHGTRGETQYF,TGCGCCAGCAGCCAACACGGGACTAGGGGAGAGACCCAGTACTTC
TRBV4-3,-,TRBJ1-2,-,CASSQDHSSYYGYTF,TGCGCCAGCAGCCAAGACCACAGCAGTTACTATGGCTACACCTTC